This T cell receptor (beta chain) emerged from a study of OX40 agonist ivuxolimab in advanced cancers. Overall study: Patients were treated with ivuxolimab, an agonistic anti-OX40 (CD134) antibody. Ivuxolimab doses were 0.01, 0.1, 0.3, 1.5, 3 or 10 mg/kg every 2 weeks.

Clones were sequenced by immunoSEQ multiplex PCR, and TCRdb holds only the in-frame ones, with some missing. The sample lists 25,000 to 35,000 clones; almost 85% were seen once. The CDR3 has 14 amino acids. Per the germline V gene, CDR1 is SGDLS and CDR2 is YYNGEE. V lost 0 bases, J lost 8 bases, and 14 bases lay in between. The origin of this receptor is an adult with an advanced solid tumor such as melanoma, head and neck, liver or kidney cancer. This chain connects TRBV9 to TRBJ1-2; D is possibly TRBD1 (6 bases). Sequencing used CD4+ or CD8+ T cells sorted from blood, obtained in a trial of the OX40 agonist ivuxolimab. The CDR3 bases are TGTGCCAGCAGCGTAGGTCAGGGGCGACCCGGCTACACCTTC. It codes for CASSVGQGRPGYTF.